This record concerns one T cell receptor (beta chain) sequence. Sequencing used immunoSEQ multiplex PCR; TCRdb keeps in-frame clones, though not all of them. The data show approximately 640,000 clones, less than 95% seen once. The data belong to a study of shared clonotypes between healthy human individuals. The CDR3 length is 19 residues. Trimming at V came to 7 bases and at J to 2 bases, leaving 16 bases not matched to a gene. Looked up from germline, CDR1 is SGHDT and CDR2 is YYEEEE. The sequenced sample was memory CD8+ T cells from PBMCs. The sample's subset: CD45RO+ cells pooled with CCR7-negative TemRA cells. The chain carries TRBV5-6 and TRBJ2-6, with 9 bases identical to TRBD2. The clonotype originates from a man younger than 35 in good health. Some clones in this sample may be carry-over from other donors' samples. This CDR3 is CASYRRGLASLAGANVLTF. CDR3 sequence (DNA): TGTGCCAGCTACCGAAGGGGACTAGCTAGTCTCGCTGGGGCCAACGTCCTGACTTTC. Full variable domain (outside the CDR3, taken from reference TRBV5-6 and TRBJ2-6): DAGVTQSPTHLIKTRGQQVTLRCSPKSGHDTVSWYQQALGQGPQFIFQYYEEEERQRGNFPDRFSGHQFPNYSSELNVNALLLGDSALYLCASYRRGLASLAGANVLTFGAGSRLTVL.